A selection of T cell receptor beta chains follows, all from one sample in a study of T cells in Graves' hyperthyroidism and ophthalmopathy. TCRdb reprocessed the multiplex PCR reads via MiXCR and lists one record per CDR3 protein. The repertoire has 300,000 to 450,000 distinct CDR3 sequences, roughly 13% of them found once; the top ten carry approximately 11%. Sequenced material: blood. These TCRs come from a woman aged 60-70 years with Graves' hyperthyroidism. CDR3s include the opening cysteine and the closing phenylalanine or tryptophan. The D gene is left open where the match is weak. Expanded clones get a size class; other rows say once, few or many, or leave the size out.

size: many
J: TRBJ2-1
V: TRBV6-2/TRBV6-3
D: TRBD2
CDR3: CTTGTSGRGNNEQFF
DNA: TGTACCACCGGGACTAGCGGGAGGGGCAACAATGAGCAGTTCTTC

size: many
J: TRBJ1-1
V: TRBV5-1
D: TRBD1
CDR3: CASSFFRDREAEAFF
DNA: TGCGCCAGCAGCTTTTTCCGGGACAGGGAGGCTGAAGCTTTCTTT

size: many
J: TRBJ1-2
V: TRBV29-1
D: NA
CDR3: CSVETENYGYTF
DNA: TGCAGCGTAGAGACCGAGAACTATGGCTACACCTTC

size: many
J: TRBJ2-1
V: TRBV5-1
D: TRBD2
CDR3: CASSLSTIAGAHNEQFF
DNA: TGCGCCAGCAGCTTATCAACTATAGCGGGAGCTCACAATGAGCAGTTCTTC

size: many
J: TRBJ1-1
V: TRBV3-1
D: NA
CDR3: CASSQDAGVGEAFF
DNA: TGTGCCAGCAGCCAAGATGCAGGGGTTGGTGAAGCTTTCTTT

size: many
J: TRBJ2-1
V: TRBV7-2
D: TRBD2
CDR3: CASRARLAGVREQFF
DNA: TGTGCCAGCAGAGCACGGCTAGCGGGAGTGAGAGAGCAGTTCTTC

size: many
J: TRBJ2-7
V: TRBV6-1
D: NA
CDR3: CASSHRDTRKQYF
DNA: TGTGCCAGCAGTCATCGCGACACTCGGAAGCAGTACTTC

size: NA
J: TRBJ1-4
V: TRBV9
D: TRBD1
CDR3: CASSAQGDRDGEKLFF
DNA: TGTGCCAGCAGCGCCCAAGGGGACAGGGATGGCGAAAAACTGTTTTTT

size: few
J: TRBJ1-2
V: TRBV6-2/TRBV6-3
D: NA
CDR3: CASSQTIYPPTF
DNA: TGTGCCAGCAGCCAGACTATATATCCACCCACCTTC

size: many
J: TRBJ2-3
V: TRBV30
D: TRBD2
CDR3: CASGKVTSGGTDTQYF
DNA: TGTGCCTCGGGCAAAGTGACTAGCGGAGGCACAGATACGCAGTATTTT

size: many
J: TRBJ2-5
V: TRBV5-1
D: TRBD1
CDR3: CASSGTGGAETQYF
DNA: TGCGCCAGCAGCGGGACAGGGGGCGCGGAGACCCAGTACTTC

size: NA
J: TRBJ1-3
V: TRBV9
D: NA
CDR3: CASSAQGLGNTIYF
DNA: TGTGCCAGCAGCGCCCAGGGTCTTGGAAACACCATATATTTT

size: many
J: TRBJ1-2
V: TRBV28
D: TRBD1
CDR3: CAGGTVYGYTF
DNA: TGTGCCGGTGGGACAGTCTATGGCTACACCTTC

size: many
J: TRBJ1-2
V: TRBV7-9
D: NA
CDR3: CASSLVGGNYGYTF
DNA: TGTGCCAGCAGCTTAGTAGGGGGGAACTATGGCTACACCTTC

size: NA
J: TRBJ2-7
V: TRBV7-3
D: NA
CDR3: CASSYRAGDYEQYF
DNA: TGTGCCAGCAGTTATAGGGCAGGGGACTACGAGCAGTACTTC

size: many
J: TRBJ1-3
V: TRBV6-5
D: NA
CDR3: CASGSGDYSGNTIYF
DNA: TGTGCCAGCGGGAGCGGGGACTACTCTGGAAACACCATATATTTT

size: many
J: TRBJ1-2
V: TRBV3-1
D: NA
CDR3: CASSQRAIYGYTF
DNA: TGTGCCAGCAGCCAGAGGGCCATCTATGGCTACACCTTC

size: many
J: TRBJ2-3
V: TRBV20-1
D: TRBD2
CDR3: CSASGGRVTDTQYF
DNA: TGCAGTGCTAGTGGCGGGAGGGTGACAGATACGCAGTATTTT

size: few
J: TRBJ1-6
V: TRBV29-1
D: NA
CDR3: CSVEVGGRGGAFLHF
DNA: TGCAGCGTTGAAGTGGGGGGCCGGGGGGGAGCGTTCCTCCACTTT

size: many
J: TRBJ1-6
V: TRBV2
D: TRBD1
CDR3: CASRSGDRANSPLHF
DNA: TGTGCCAGCAGGTCCGGGGACAGGGCAAATTCACCCCTCCACTTT

size: few
J: TRBJ1-4
V: TRBV9
D: NA
CDR3: CASSVAGQNEKLFF
DNA: TGTGCCAGCAGCGTAGCCGGACAGAATGAAAAACTGTTTTTT

size: many
J: TRBJ1-2
V: TRBV20-1
D: NA
CDR3: CSARDRERVGGYTF
DNA: TGCAGTGCTAGAGATCGGGAAAGGGTAGGCGGCTACACCTTC

size: many
J: TRBJ1-1
V: TRBV12-3/TRBV12-4
D: TRBD1
CDR3: CASRNRDSNTEAFF
DNA: TGTGCCAGCAGGAACCGGGACAGCAACACTGAAGCTTTCTTT

size: NA
J: TRBJ2-5
V: TRBV5-1
D: TRBD1
CDR3: CASSKGQFPETQYF
DNA: TGCGCCAGCAGCAAGGGACAGTTTCCGGAGACCCAGTACTTC

size: few
J: TRBJ2-5
V: TRBV13
D: TRBD1
CDR3: CASSSRTGSVARGTQYF
DNA: TGTGCCAGCAGTTCGCGGACAGGGTCGGTGGCGAGGGGGACCCAGTACTTC

size: NA
J: TRBJ2-2
V: TRBV28
D: NA
CDR3: CASSQGDSPNTGELFF
DNA: TGTGCCAGCAGCCAAGGCGACTCCCCGAACACCGGGGAGCTGTTTTTT

size: once
J: TRBJ2-3
V: TRBV24-1
D: TRBD2
CDR3: CATSDLGLAGTDTKYF
DNA: TGTGCCACCAGTGATCTTGGACTAGCGGGCACAGATACGAAGTATTTT

size: many
J: TRBJ2-1
V: TRBV3-1
D: NA
CDR3: CASSQPSLTSNEQFF
DNA: TGTGCCAGCAGCCAACCAAGTCTCACTAGCAATGAGCAGTTCTTC

size: many
J: TRBJ2-1
V: TRBV29-1
D: NA
CDR3: CSVGGGAYNEQFF
DNA: TGCAGCGTTGGTGGCGGGGCATACAATGAGCAGTTCTTC

size: many
J: TRBJ2-7
V: TRBV6-1
D: NA
CDR3: CATTSNTGHLYEQYF
DNA: TGTGCCACCACATCCAATACGGGACATCTCTACGAGCAGTACTTC

size: NA
J: TRBJ2-2
V: TRBV5-1
D: NA
CDR3: CASSFGTLSTGELFF
DNA: TGCGCCAGCAGCTTTGGCACACTCTCCACCGGGGAGCTGTTTTTT

size: NA
J: TRBJ1-6
V: TRBV19
D: TRBD1
CDR3: CASSLLDRGGSPLHF
DNA: TGTGCCAGTAGTCTACTAGACAGGGGGGGTTCACCCCTCCACTTT

size: many
J: TRBJ2-3
V: TRBV6-1
D: NA
CDR3: CASRPQAGIWQYF
DNA: TGTGCCAGCAGACCCCAGGCGGGGATCTGGCAGTATTTT

size: many
J: TRBJ2-7
V: TRBV28
D: NA
CDR3: CASASSIGEQYF
DNA: TGTGCCAGCGCGTCGAGTATAGGCGAGCAGTACTTC

size: many
J: TRBJ2-5
V: TRBV7-3
D: TRBD1
CDR3: CASSQQGAPETQYF
DNA: TGTGCCAGCAGCCAACAGGGGGCCCCAGAGACCCAGTACTTC

size: NA
J: TRBJ2-1
V: TRBV5-1
D: TRBD2
CDR3: CASSSSSPGTSGSFNEQFF
DNA: TGCGCCAGCAGCTCGTCTTCTCCCGGGACTAGCGGGAGTTTCAATGAGCAGTTCTTC

size: few
J: TRBJ2-3
V: TRBV10-1
D: NA
CDR3: CASSRDPATDTQYF
DNA: TGCGCCAGCAGCCGGGACCCCGCCACAGATACGCAGTATTTT

size: many
J: TRBJ1-5
V: TRBV5-1
D: NA
CDR3: CASSLDRVGNQPQHF
DNA: TGCGCCAGCAGCTTGGACAGGGTGGGCAATCAGCCCCAGCATTTT

size: few
J: TRBJ1-5
V: TRBV12-3/TRBV12-4
D: TRBD1
CDR3: CASSLQTGIQPQHF
DNA: TGTGCCAGCAGTCTCCAGACAGGGATTCAGCCCCAGCATTTT

size: many
J: TRBJ2-3
V: TRBV7-9
D: TRBD2
CDR3: CASSPGTSGVPDTQYF
DNA: TGTGCCAGCAGCCCGGGGACTAGCGGGGTCCCAGATACGCAGTATTTT

size: NA
J: TRBJ2-3
V: TRBV4-1
D: NA
CDR3: CASSQESGNTDTQYF
DNA: TGCGCCAGCAGCCAGGAGAGCGGAAACACAGATACGCAGTATTTT